These 29 T cell receptor beta chains were sequenced from one sample in a study of T cells after yellow fever vaccination. TCRdb reprocessed the 5' RACE reads with MiXCR, giving one entry per CDR3 protein. The sample carries around 29,000 distinct CDR3 sequences, roughly 6.1% recorded once. The input for sequencing was PBMCs, either bulk or a sorted T-cell subset (CD4+, CD8+, memory, or dextramer-sorted; not recorded which), taken on the day of the yellow fever booster vaccination. The receptors shown here come from a man aged 30 to 39 who received the YFV17D yellow fever vaccine.

Regarding this clonotype: A much larger clone sits a single nucleotide away, making a read error possible. The gene calls are TRBV12-3 or TRBV12-4 and TRBJ2-3; D not certain. The CDR3 runs to 15 residues. V gave up 3 bases and J gave up 0 bases, with 10 bases separating them. In DNA, the CDR3 is TGTGCCAGCAGTTTCAGCCACTCTAGCACAGATACGCAGTATTTT. This encodes CASSFSHSSTDTQYF.

This clonotype was observed many times. The CDR3 coding sequence is TGTGCCAGCAGTCGCGGGACTCACAATGAGCAGTTCTTC. Translated, it gives CASSRGTHNEQFF. This chain uses TRBV12-3 or TRBV12-4 with TRBJ2-1, with TRBD2 as a possible D gene (6 bases). Deletions cut 5 bases from V and 5 bases from J, with 10 bases between. This CDR3 spans 13 amino acids.

Regarding this clonotype: Being one base from a much bigger clone, this may be a read error. The chain links TRBV5-4 to TRBJ1-1; the D is unclear. The V gene lost 6 bases and the J gene lost 1 base, with 10 bases spanning the gap. In germline, CDR1 is SGHNT, CDR2 YYREEE (reference sequence). The CDR3 consists of 13 residues. CDR3 nucleotides: TGTGCCAGCAACCGTGGAGGGAACACTGAAGCTTTCTTT. This translates into CASNRGGNTEAFF.

This clonotype was recorded many times. This chain links TRBV10-3 with TRBJ2-3; 12 bases are a match to TRBD2. From germline, CDR1 is ENHRY and CDR2 SYGVKD. The J segment lost 0 bases and the V segment lost 9 bases, leaving 4 bases of the junction unmatched. The CDR3 totals 15 residues. The CDR3, as DNA: TGTGCCATGACTAGCGGGAGTTCTAGCACAGATACGCAGTATTTT. This gives the protein CAMTSGSSSTDTQYF.

This clonotype was seen many times. The genes are TRBV7-2 and TRBJ2-6; D call uncertain. Germline loops: CDR1 SGHTA, CDR2 FQGNSA. This CDR3 contains 16 residues. Trimming cost V 3 bases and J 0 bases, with 9 bases left between them. This chain's CDR3 is CASSFPRTSGANVLTF. For the CDR3, the DNA is TGTGCCAGCAGCTTTCCAAGAACCTCTGGGGCCAACGTCCTGACTTTC.

This clonotype was counted only a few times. The chain combines TRBV9 with TRBJ2-3; D is ambiguous. Germline V gene lookup returns CDR1 SGDLS and CDR2 YYNGEE. The V and J ends lost 2 bases and 0 bases respectively, with 10 bases between them. The CDR3 is 15 residues long. The CDR3 DNA follows: TGTGCCAGCAGCGTGCGACCCATCAGCACAGATACGCAGTATTTT. It encodes CASSVRPISTDTQYF.

This clonotype counts as medium-sized. This chain connects TRBV28 to TRBJ2-1; no clear D. V was clipped by 10 bases and J by 2 bases, with 15 bases between them. Germline V lookup: CDR1 MDHEN, CDR2 SYDVKM. The CDR3 has 14 residues. CDR3 DNA: TGTGCCATAAGACCCCCGGGCCCCTACAATGAGCAGTTCTTC. Translating gives CAIRPPGPYNEQFF.

Many counts were recorded for this clonotype. V usage is TRBV12-3 or TRBV12-4 and J usage is TRBJ1-6; 7 nucleotides align to TRBD1. J was trimmed by 9 bases and V by 1 base; bases with no gene match: 6. This CDR3 contains 15 residues. CDR3 region: CASSLGQGGFSPLHF. In nucleotides, the CDR3 is TGTGCCAGCAGTTTAGGACAGGGAGGATTTTCACCCCTCCACTTT.

This clonotype showed up many times. In nucleotides, the CDR3 is TGTGCCAGCAGTCGACGTAAACTAGCCAAAAACATTCAGTACTTC. This codes for CASSRRKLAKNIQYF. The genes are TRBV28 and TRBJ2-4; D not certain. This CDR3 is 15 amino acids long. Germline CDR1 and CDR2: MDHEN and SYDVKM. Trimming cost V 5 bases and J 0 bases, with 11 bases left between them.

This chain's CDR3 is CASSDLGQVRLSNTEAFF. The CDR3 coding sequence is TGTGCCAGCAGTGACCTAGGACAGGTCCGACTTTCGAACACTGAAGCTTTCTTT. The gene calls are TRBV6-4 and TRBJ1-1; the match to TRBD1 covers 7 bases. CDR1 is MRHNA, CDR2 SNTAGT, per germline. This CDR3 spans 18 amino acids. The J segment lost 1 base and the V segment lost 2 bases, leaving 13 bases of the junction unmatched.

The CDR3 is CASSVRTGELFF. The CDR3 DNA follows: TGTGCCAGCAGCGTACGCACCGGGGAGCTGTTTTTT. The chain has TRBV9 and TRBJ2-2; D ambiguous. The germline V gene has CDR1 SGDLS and CDR2 YYNGEE. The V end was cut by 1 base, the J end by 4 bases, with 2 bases between. This CDR3 is 12 amino acids long. Full variable domain (outside the CDR3, taken from reference TRBV9 and TRBJ2-2): DSGVTQTPKHLITATGQRVTLRCSPRSGDLSVYWYQQSLDQGLQFLIQYYNGEERAKGNILERFSAQQFPDLHSELNLSSLELGDSALYFCASSVRTGELFFGEGSRLTVL.

This clonotype was counted at least ten times. V gene TRBV20-1 combines with J gene TRBJ1-5; D is undetermined. Trimming removed 3 bases from V and 5 bases from J, with 14 bases in between. The germline CDR1 and CDR2 sequences are DFQATT and SNEGSKA (reference sequence). This CDR3 region has 14 residues. The DNA of the CDR3 is TGCAGTGCTAGTCGAGGACGGACGGATCAGCCCCAGCATTTT. Translation: CSASRGRTDQPQHF.

This clonotype was found a few times. CDR3 bases: TGTGCCAGCAGTGAGGGAGTTGGCACCGGGGAGCTGTTTTTT. Its protein product is CASSEGVGTGELFF. V and J are TRBV7-3 and TRBJ2-2; possibly TRBD2 for D (5 bases). This CDR3 spans 14 amino acids. V lost 6 bases and J 4 bases, leaving 12 bases between the germline ends. In germline, CDR1 is SGHTA, CDR2 FQGTGA.

This chain connects TRBV7-2 to TRBJ2-7, with TRBD2 identical over 10 bases. This CDR3 region has 17 residues. The V gene end was trimmed by 5 bases and the J gene end by 2 bases; junction bases not matched to a gene: 12. CDR1 and CDR2 from the germline V gene are SGHTA and FQGNSA. CDR3: CASSRTSGNSRPYEQYF. CDR3 DNA: TGTGCCAGCAGCAGAACTAGCGGGAACTCCCGGCCCTACGAGCAGTACTTC.

This clonotype was detected ten times or more. The V call is TRBV27, the J call TRBJ2-1; 9 bases map to TRBD2. CDR1 is MNHEY and CDR2 is SMNVEV in the germline V gene (reference sequence). The V segment lost 5 bases and the J segment 8 bases; nucleotides outside the gene matches: 10. This CDR3 comprises 15 residues. CDR3 sequence (DNA): TGTGCCAGCAGTCTGGGTAGCGGGAGATGGGATGAGCAGTTCTTC. As protein: CASSLGSGRWDEQFF.

This clonotype was counted between two and nine times. The chain joins TRBV11-1 to TRBJ1-1; D call uncertain. Germline lookup yields CDR1 SGHAT and CDR2 FQDESV (reference sequence). This CDR3 contains 13 residues. With 5 bases removed from V and 2 bases from J, the gap between germline ends came to 9 bases. CDR3 bases: TGTGCCAGCAGCGTAGGGCCAAACACTGAAGCTTTCTTT. Protein sequence: CASSVGPNTEAFF. The variable domain in full, completed from reference TRBV11-1 and TRBJ1-1, reads EAEVAQSPRYKITEKSQAVAFWCDPISGHATLYWYRQILGQGPELLVQFQDESVVDDSQLPKDRFSAERLKGVDSTLKIQPAELGDSAMYLCASSVGPNTEAFFGQGTRLTVV.

This clonotype showed up just a few times. The chain joins TRBV29-1 to TRBJ1-2; TRBD1 agrees at 7 bases. This CDR3 region has 11 residues. The V and J ends lost 7 bases and 4 bases, in that order; junction bases with no gene match: 3. Germline CDR1 is SQVTM and CDR2 is ANQGSEA. This CDR3 reads CSGQGPYGYTF. The CDR3 DNA reads TGCAGCGGACAGGGTCCCTATGGCTACACCTTC.

This clonotype appeared many times. V usage is TRBV11-2 and J usage is TRBJ1-2; D gene unclear. V was shortened by 9 bases and J by 0 bases, with 14 bases between the two germline ends. CDR3 length: 14 amino acids. Germline V gives CDR1 SGHAT, CDR2 FQNNGV. The CDR3 DNA reads as TGTGCCAGAAGCAGTCGGGCCCCTAACTATGGCTACACCTTC. Translation: CARSSRAPNYGYTF.

About this clonotype itself: This could be a read error, since a much larger clone is one nucleotide away. The chain joins TRBV5-1 to TRBJ2-3, with D unresolved. The CDR3 has 14 amino acids. Germline lookup yields CDR1 SGHRS and CDR2 YFSETQ. The chain's CDR3 is CDSSGSDHTDTQYF. CDR3 DNA: TGCGACAGCAGTGGCAGTGACCACACAGATACGCAGTATTTT.

By share of the sample, this clonotype is medium-sized. This chain connects TRBV7-2 to TRBJ2-3; TRBD1 agrees at 11 bases. The CDR3 loop spans 17 amino acids. V was clipped by 1 base and J by 1 base; unmatched bases: 4. Germline V CDR1 and CDR2: SGHTA, FQGNSA. This chain's CDR3 is CASSLVGTGGRTDTQYF. In nucleotides, the CDR3 is TGTGCCAGCAGCTTAGTAGGGACAGGGGGGCGCACAGATACGCAGTATTTT.

This clonotype was detected many times. This chain links TRBV11-2 with TRBJ2-7; D uncertain. This CDR3 comprises 15 residues. Trimming shortened V by 0 bases and J by 4 bases, and 13 bases separated the two germline ends. Looked up from germline, CDR1 is SGHAT and CDR2 is FQNNGV. In DNA form, the CDR3 reads TGTGCCAGCAGCTTAGATCAGCTGGGTGTTTACGAGCAGTACTTC. Translation gives CASSLDQLGVYEQYF.

This clonotype showed up just a few times. This sequence joins TRBV20-1 and TRBJ1-5; D ambiguous. The length of the CDR3 is 15 residues. V was pared by 4 bases and J by 0 bases, with 13 bases between. In germline, CDR1 is DFQATT, CDR2 SNEGSKA (reference sequence). The CDR3 DNA sequence: TGCAGTGCTATCAGGACGGCTTATAGCAATCAGCCCCAGCATTTT. Translated: CSAIRTAYSNQPQHF.

At least ten counts were recorded for this clonotype. The V call is TRBV7-9, the J call TRBJ1-1; D gene unclear. There are 14 residues in the CDR3. Germline V gene lookup returns CDR1 SEHNR and CDR2 FQNEAQ (reference sequence). Trimming removed 3 bases at V and 1 base at J, with 9 bases between. CDR3 nucleotide sequence: TGTGCCAGCAGCTTTCCACAGAGGAACACTGAAGCTTTCTTT. Encoded protein: CASSFPQRNTEAFF.

This clonotype has just a few counts. The V gene is TRBV7-9, the J gene TRBJ2-5; the D gene is possibly TRBD2 (6 bases). Germline V gene lookup returns CDR1 SEHNR and CDR2 FQNEAQ (reference sequence). This CDR3 has 14 amino acids. Trimming took 5 bases from V and 4 from J, leaving 14 bases between them. Written as DNA, the CDR3 is TGTGCCAGCAGCGCCCCCATGGAGGGAGAGACCCAGTACTTC. Its protein is CASSAPMEGETQYF.

This clonotype has at least ten counts. The chain combines TRBV4-3 with TRBJ1-6; D is ambiguous. Between the trimmed V and J ends, which lost 1 base and 10 bases, there was a span of 11 bases. Germline lookup yields CDR1 LGHNA and CDR2 YSLEER. This CDR3 has 14 residues. The CDR3 reads CASSQVRVGSPLHF. The CDR3 DNA reads TGCGCCAGCAGCCAAGTAAGGGTGGGGTCACCCCTCCACTTT.

This clonotype was picked up a small number of times. The chain recombines TRBV30 with TRBJ1-5; no reliable D call. CDR3 size: 13 residues. The V gene lost 5 bases and the J gene lost 6 bases, with 14 bases spanning the gap. The germline V gene encodes CDR1 GTSNPN and CDR2 SVGIG (reference sequence). CDR3 in amino acids: CAWGQSVGQPQHF. The CDR3 DNA follows: TGTGCCTGGGGGCAGTCGGTCGGTCAGCCCCAGCATTTT. Variable domain in full (rest from reference TRBV30 and TRBJ1-5): SQTIHQWPATLVQPVGSPLSLECTVEGTSNPNLYWYRQAAGRGLQLLFYSVGIGQISSEVPQNLSASRPQDRQFILSSKKLLLSDSGFYLCAWGQSVGQPQHFGDGTRLSIL.

A remark on this clonotype: A clone one base away is much larger, so this may be a read error. CDR3 sequence reads: CASSYSNLLRFTGQAEAFF. CDR3 bases: TGTGCCAGCAGTTACTCGAATCTGCTTCGCTTCACGGGACAAGCTGAAGCTTTCTTT. This chain connects TRBV6-2 or TRBV6-3 to TRBJ1-1, with a tentative D call TRBD1 (6 bases). Looked up from germline, CDR1 is MNHEY and CDR2 is SVGEGT. Trimming took 0 bases from V and 6 from J, leaving 26 bases between them. The CDR3 spans 19 residues.

The chain joins TRBV28 to TRBJ2-1; D is ambiguous. Germline V lookup: CDR1 MDHEN, CDR2 SYDVKM. This CDR3 has 13 amino acids. The germline V and J ends were trimmed by 5 bases and 9 bases, with 14 bases remaining between them. CDR3 sequence reads: CASSPQPISEQFF. DNA of the CDR3: TGTGCCAGCAGTCCCCAGCCGATTAGTGAGCAGTTCTTC. Looking up the rest from reference TRBV28 and TRBJ2-1 gives the full variable domain: DVKVTQSSRYLVKRTGEKVFLECVQDMDHENMFWYRQDPGLGLRLIYFSYDVKMKEKGDIPEGYSVSREKKERFSLILESASTNQTSMYLCASSPQPISEQFFGPGTRLTVL.

In this sample, this clonotype turned up many times. The gene calls are TRBV14 and TRBJ1-2, with D maybe TRBD1 (6 bases). The CDR3 spans 15 residues. Trimming pared 3 bases from V and 4 bases from J, leaving 15 bases between. CDR1 is SGHDN, CDR2 FVKESK, per germline. The chain's CDR3 is CASSQIDRTLYGYTF. CDR3 DNA sequence: TGTGCCAGCAGCCAGATAGACAGGACGCTCTATGGCTACACCTTC.